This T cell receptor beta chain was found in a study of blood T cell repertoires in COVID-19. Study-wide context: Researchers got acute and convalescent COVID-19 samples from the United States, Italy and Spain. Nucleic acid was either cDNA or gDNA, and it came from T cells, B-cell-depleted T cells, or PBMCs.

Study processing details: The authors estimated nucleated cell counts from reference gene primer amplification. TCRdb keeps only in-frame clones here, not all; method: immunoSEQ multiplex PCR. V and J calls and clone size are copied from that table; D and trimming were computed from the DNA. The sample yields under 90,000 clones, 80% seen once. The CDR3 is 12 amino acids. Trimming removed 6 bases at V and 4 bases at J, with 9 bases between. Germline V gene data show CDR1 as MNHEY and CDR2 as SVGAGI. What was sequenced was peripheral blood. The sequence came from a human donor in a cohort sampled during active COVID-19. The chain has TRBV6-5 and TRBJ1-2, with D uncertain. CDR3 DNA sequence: TGTGCCAGCAGCTCTACTGGCTATGGCTACACCTTC. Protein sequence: CASSSTGYGYTF.